This T cell receptor beta chain comes out of a study of Ad26.COV2.S vaccination and SARS-CoV-2 variants. Produced via immunoSEQ multiplex PCR; TCRdb's table is partial and in-frame only. In the table there are 320,000 or so clones, almost 90% of which are singletons. CDR1 is MGHRA and CDR2 is YSYEKL in the germline V gene. This CDR3 comprises 15 residues. V was clipped by 8 bases and J by 1 base, with 17 bases between them. Treatment: over 15 received Ad26.COV2.S at low or high dose, single or two shots; several received placebo; per-sample allocation not given. Material that was analyzed had been drawn on day 63 after the first vaccine or placebo injection.

The sample was peripheral blood, taken in a trial of Ad26.COV2.S vaccine versus placebo. This rearrangement joins TRBV4-1 to TRBJ1-1; D gene unclear. The source of this sequence is a person aged 18-60 years who received the Ad26.COV2.S COVID-19 vaccine or a placebo. The CDR3 DNA follows: TGCGCCAGCGAAAGGCTCTTTCTGGGGAACACTGAAGCTTTCTTT. Its protein is CASERLFLGNTEAFF.